This T cell receptor (beta chain) was profiled in a study of T-cell memory formation after mild COVID-19. Study-level results: CD4+ bias marked clones expanding day 15 to 37, unlike balanced contracting clones. Pre-infection memory contained some responding clones, which suggested that cross-reactive memory had joined. Among contracting clones, CD4+ were mainly CM/EM and CD8+ enriched in EMRA.

Germline V gene data show CDR1 as SEHNR and CDR2 as FQNEAQ (reference sequence). This CDR3 is 15 amino acids long. The ends were cut back, 1 base at V and 3 bases at J, with 12 bases in the middle. 5'RACE with constant-segment primers built TCRalpha and TCRbeta cDNA libraries with UMIs. TCRdb reprocessed the 5' RACE reads with MiXCR, giving one entry per CDR3 protein. This sample yields about 350,000 distinct CDR3 sequences, of which around 13% are seen a single time; 22% belongs to the top ten. This clonotype was counted a few times. Its specificity is not known. The V gene is TRBV7-9, the J gene TRBJ1-2; D is possibly TRBD1 (5 bases). The material sequenced was PBMCs or a T cell subset sorted from them (not recorded which). This TCR derives from a man aged 18-30 years who had mild COVID-19 (a few samples of this study predate the infection). Cell type and time point are not known. In nucleotides, the CDR3 is TGTGCCAGCAGCTTAGGGGGGGACGGGGACTATGGCTACACCTTC. It translates to CASSLGGDGDYGYTF.